Following are 27 T cell receptor beta chains from one sample sequenced in a study of OX40 agonist ivuxolimab in advanced cancers. The assay was immunoSEQ multiplex PCR, and TCRdb's table has in-frame clones only and misses some. The sample holds more than 80,000 clones; about 89% are singletons and the top ten take under 2%. Specimen: CD4+ or CD8+ T cells sorted from blood, collected in a trial of the OX40 agonist ivuxolimab. The receptors were gathered from an adult with an advanced solid tumor such as melanoma, head and neck, liver or kidney cancer.

The rearrangement uses TRBV6-6 and TRBJ2-7; TRBD1 might be the D (6 bases). Germline V gives CDR1 MNHNY, CDR2 SVGAGI (reference sequence). The CDR3 is 14 amino acids. V shed 4 bases and J shed 2 bases, with 12 bases lying between them. The DNA for the CDR3 is TGTGCCAGCAGTTTTCTCGGGGACACCTACGAGCAGTACTTC. It yields the protein CASSFLGDTYEQYF.

The chain combines TRBV2 with TRBJ1-5; 7 bases map to TRBD1. The CDR3 has 13 residues. After removal of 6 bases from V and 4 bases from J, the junction contained 3 bases not matched to a gene. Germline V gives CDR1 SNHLY, CDR2 FYNNEI. The CDR3 sequence is CASRGDSNQPQHF. The DNA of the CDR3 is TGTGCCAGCAGGGGGGACAGTAATCAGCCCCAGCATTTT.

This clone appeared once. The chain links TRBV5-4 to TRBJ2-5; unclear D gene. Germline assignment: CDR1 SGHNT and CDR2 YYREEE (reference sequence). The CDR3 is 13 residues long. Trimming pared 2 bases from V and 5 bases from J, leaving 10 bases between. Written as DNA, the CDR3 is TGTGCCAGCAGCTTTCGGGCCACGGAGACCCAGTACTTC. It translates to CASSFRATETQYF.

The chain combines TRBV5-1 with TRBJ1-1; D unclear. The CDR3 contains 16 residues. CDR1 is SGHRS, CDR2 YFSETQ, per germline. Trimming cost V 4 bases and J 0 bases, with 16 bases left between them. The CDR3 DNA follows: TGCGCCAGCAGCGCAACCGGGGTGGGCCTGAACACTGAAGCTTTCTTT. Its translation is CASSATGVGLNTEAFF.

The chain links TRBV7-2 to TRBJ1-4, with 10 bases aligning to TRBD1. Germline lookup yields CDR1 SGHTA and CDR2 FQGNSA. The CDR3 is made up of 14 amino acids. The V and J ends lost 2 bases and 7 bases, in that order; junction bases with no gene match: 1. CDR3 in DNA: TGTGCCAGCAGCTTATGGGACAGGGGTGAAAAACTGTTTTTT. Protein product: CASSLWDRGEKLFF.

The chain joins TRBV28 to TRBJ1-2; TRBD1 is a possible D gene (5 bases). The CDR3 spans 12 residues. Germline V gives CDR1 MDHEN, CDR2 SYDVKM. The CDR3 spells CKTGRGSYGYTF. CDR3 nucleotide sequence: TGTAAGACGGGGAGGGGATCCTATGGCTACACCTTC.

The chain couples TRBV5-1 to TRBJ2-4, with D possibly matching TRBD1 (7 bases). CDR1 is SGHRS, CDR2 YFSETQ, per germline. Between the trimmed V and J ends, which lost 5 bases and 1 base, there was a span of 13 bases. The CDR3 contains 15 residues. For the CDR3, the DNA is TGCGCCAGCAGTCAGGGGGGAACTGCCAAAAACATTCAGTACTTC. The encoded protein is CASSQGGTAKNIQYF.

In nucleotides, the CDR3 is TGTGCCAGTAGTCCCTTAGCGGGAGGAGCAGATACGCAGTATTTT. Protein sequence: CASSPLAGGADTQYF. The chain combines TRBV19 with TRBJ2-3, with 10 bases matching TRBD2. The CDR3 covers 15 residues. Germline CDR1 is LNHDA and CDR2 is SQIVND (reference sequence). The V segment lost 5 bases and the J segment 4 bases; nucleotides outside the gene matches: 6.

V is TRBV19 and J is TRBJ2-5; 11 bases map to TRBD1. The germline V gene encodes CDR1 LNHDA and CDR2 SQIVND (reference sequence). This CDR3 is built from 13 residues. The V gene end was trimmed by 9 bases and the J gene end by 4 bases; junction bases not matched to a gene: 4. CDR3 nucleotide sequence: TGTGCCAGCAGCGGGACAGGGGGAGAGACCCAGTACTTC. It codes for CASSGTGGETQYF.

J is TRBJ2-7 and V is TRBV6-1; 9 bases fit TRBD2. The CDR3 length is 14 residues. Germline V gene data show CDR1 as MNHNS and CDR2 as SASEGT. The V and J ends lost 7 bases and 2 bases, in that order; junction bases with no gene match: 6. In nucleotides, the CDR3 is TGTGCCAGCAACCTAGCGGGAATACCCTACGAGCAGTACTTC. This sequence encodes CASNLAGIPYEQYF.

The V call is TRBV27, the J call TRBJ1-4; tentative D call: TRBD1 (6 bases). The CDR3 sequence is 13 residues long. Trimming removed 3 bases from V and 8 bases from J, with 10 bases in between. Germline lookup yields CDR1 MNHEY and CDR2 SMNVEV (reference sequence). In DNA form, the CDR3 reads TGTGCCAGCAGTTTGGGGGGCCGAGAAAAACTGTTTTTT. As protein: CASSLGGREKLFF.

This clone has just one count. The V and J genes are TRBV7-2 and TRBJ2-7; 8 bases line up with TRBD1. The CDR3 extends over 15 amino acids. Per the germline V gene, CDR1 is SGHTA and CDR2 is FQGNSA. V lost 4 bases, J lost 3 bases, and 8 bases stayed unmatched. The CDR3 reads CASSSRTGSFYEQYF. In DNA, the CDR3 is TGTGCCAGCAGCTCCCGGACAGGGAGTTTCTACGAGCAGTACTTC.

The V gene is TRBV6-5, the J gene TRBJ2-7, with D perhaps matching TRBD2 (6 bases). Germline CDR1 reads MNHEY; CDR2 reads SVGAGI. Trimming left V 5 bases short and J 12 bases short, with 20 bases between. The CDR3 extends over 13 amino acids. CDR3: CASSAPSGGRRYF. The CDR3 DNA is TGTGCCAGCAGTGCCCCTTCTGGGGGGAGACGGTACTTC.

The V call is TRBV2, the J call TRBJ1-1; D not resolved. Trimming stripped 7 bases from V and 1 base from J, with 10 bases between. Germline lookup yields CDR1 SNHLY and CDR2 FYNNEI. The CDR3 has 13 residues. For the CDR3, the DNA is TGTGCCAGCATGGCGGAAGCGAACACTGAAGCTTTCTTT. It codes for CASMAEANTEAFF.

This chain connects TRBV7-9 to TRBJ1-1; D not resolved. Germline assignment: CDR1 SEHNR and CDR2 FQNEAQ (reference sequence). This CDR3 spans 13 amino acids. Deletions cut 6 bases from V and 0 bases from J, with 8 bases between. In nucleotides, the CDR3 is TGTGCCAGCAGAACAACAGTGAACACTGAAGCTTTCTTT. As protein: CASRTTVNTEAFF.

The rearrangement uses TRBV28 and TRBJ2-7; 8 bases agree with TRBD1. Germline loops: CDR1 MDHEN, CDR2 SYDVKM. This CDR3 region has 15 residues. The J segment lost 2 bases and the V segment lost 6 bases, leaving 9 bases of the junction unmatched. CDR3 sequence: CASRHGTGATYEQYF. The CDR3 DNA sequence: TGTGCCAGCAGACACGGGACAGGAGCAACCTACGAGCAGTACTTC.

J is TRBJ2-2 and V is TRBV5-1, with D uncertain. Trimming stripped 0 bases from V and 1 base from J, with 7 bases between. This CDR3 region has 15 residues. Germline CDR1 is SGHRS and CDR2 is YFSETQ. The CDR3 nucleotides read TGCGCCAGCAGCTTGGATCCGGGGAACACCGGGGAGCTGTTTTTT. Its translation: CASSLDPGNTGELFF. Full variable domain (missing parts from reference TRBV5-1 and TRBJ2-2): KAGVTQTPRYLIKTRGQQVTLSCSPISGHRSVSWYQQTPGQGLQFLFEYFSETQRNKGNFPGRFSGRQFSNSRSEMNVSTLELGDSALYLCASSLDPGNTGELFFGEGSRLTVL.

The rearrangement joins TRBV5-4 to TRBJ1-1; 10 bases are shared with TRBD1. The CDR3 has 15 residues. Per germline, CDR1 SGHNT and CDR2 YYREEE (reference sequence). J was trimmed by 5 bases and V by 4 bases; bases with no gene match: 8. CDR3 loop: CASSGLDRGWTEAFF. For the CDR3, the DNA is TGTGCCAGCAGCGGTTTGGACAGGGGGTGGACTGAAGCTTTCTTT.

The J gene is TRBJ2-5, the V gene TRBV30; TRBD2 matches 7 bases. V trimming: 7 bases; J trimming: 1 base; junction bases outside the gene matches: 3. Per the germline V gene, CDR1 is GTSNPN and CDR2 is SVGIG (reference sequence). The CDR3 totals 12 residues. CDR3 coding DNA: TGTGCCTTAGAGCGGGGCCAAGAGACCCAGTACTTC. It encodes CALERGQETQYF. Full variable domain (rest looked up from reference TRBV30 and TRBJ2-5): SQTIHQWPATLVQPVGSPLSLECTVEGTSNPNLYWYRQAAGRGLQLLFYSVGIGQISSEVPQNLSASRPQDRQFILSSKKLLLSDSGFYLCALERGQETQYFGPGTRLLVL.

The chain carries TRBV5-1 and TRBJ1-2; no reliable D call. V lost 0 bases and J lost 3, with 6 bases in between. Per the germline V gene, CDR1 is SGHRS and CDR2 is YFSETQ. CDR3 length: 13 residues. The DNA of the CDR3 is TGCGCCAGCAGCTTGGAAGGAGACTATGGCTACACCTTC. It codes for CASSLEGDYGYTF.

The chain is built from TRBV6-6 and TRBJ1-3; 8 nucleotides align to TRBD1. Looked up from germline, CDR1 is MNHNY and CDR2 is SVGAGI (reference sequence). The CDR3 sequence is 16 residues long. Trimming took 5 bases from V and 2 from J; bases not matched to a gene: 8. The DNA of the CDR3 is TGTGCCAGCAGTCGCGACAGGGGCAGGGCTGGAAACACCATATATTTT. Translating gives CASSRDRGRAGNTIYF.

CDR3: CASSQEWDRGTSYEQYF. For the CDR3, the DNA is TGCGCCAGCAGCCAAGAATGGGACAGGGGAACATCCTACGAGCAGTACTTC. The genes are TRBV4-3 and TRBJ2-7; 10 bases match TRBD1. J lost 1 base, V lost 0 bases, and 6 bases had no gene match. The CDR3 runs 17 residues. The germline CDR1 and CDR2 sequences are LGHNA and YSLEER.

This sequence joins TRBV6-6 and TRBJ1-1; D is uncertain. Between the trimmed V and J ends, which lost 5 bases and 4 bases, there was a span of 17 bases. There are 15 residues in the CDR3. CDR1 and CDR2 (germline): MNHNY, SVGAGI (reference sequence). CDR3 nucleotides: TGTGCCAGCAGTCAAGACTTACTGGGGAGCACTGAAGCTTTCTTT. It translates to CASSQDLLGSTEAFF.

The rearrangement uses TRBV6-5 and TRBJ2-5, with D perhaps given as TRBD1 or TRBD2 (5 bases each). Germline CDR1 reads MNHEY; CDR2 reads SVGAGI. CDR3 length: 13 amino acids. Trimming removed 5 bases from V and 2 bases from J, with 9 bases in between. Here the CDR3 reads CASSVWGQETQYF. The CDR3 bases are TGTGCCAGCAGTGTATGGGGGCAAGAGACCCAGTACTTC.

The V gene is TRBV19, the J gene TRBJ1-5; the D is unclear. CDR3 length: 14 amino acids. Trimming took 1 base from V and 5 from J, leaving 9 bases between them. The germline V gene has CDR1 LNHDA and CDR2 SQIVND (reference sequence). The CDR3, as DNA: TGTGCCAGTAGTATAGGAAGTCGGGATCAGCCCCAGCATTTT. It specifies CASSIGSRDQPQHF.

The rearrangement joins TRBV18 to TRBJ2-7; 7 bases line up with TRBD2. Unmatched junction bases numbered 6, after V lost 4 bases and J lost 6 bases. The CDR3 runs to 13 residues. Germline-derived CDR1 and CDR2 are KGHSH and LQKENI. The CDR3 coding sequence is TGTGCCAGCTCACGTACCGGGGGGAGCGAGCAGTACTTC. Translating gives CASSRTGGSEQYF.

The V gene is TRBV7-2, the J gene TRBJ1-5; the D gene is possibly TRBD1 (5 bases). With 5 bases removed from V and 9 bases from J, the gap between germline ends came to 17 bases. From germline, CDR1 is SGHTA and CDR2 FQGNSA. This CDR3 is 14 amino acids long. This CDR3 reads CASSPGRPPWPQHF. CDR3 coding DNA: TGTGCCAGCAGCCCGGGACGCCCGCCGTGGCCCCAGCATTTT.